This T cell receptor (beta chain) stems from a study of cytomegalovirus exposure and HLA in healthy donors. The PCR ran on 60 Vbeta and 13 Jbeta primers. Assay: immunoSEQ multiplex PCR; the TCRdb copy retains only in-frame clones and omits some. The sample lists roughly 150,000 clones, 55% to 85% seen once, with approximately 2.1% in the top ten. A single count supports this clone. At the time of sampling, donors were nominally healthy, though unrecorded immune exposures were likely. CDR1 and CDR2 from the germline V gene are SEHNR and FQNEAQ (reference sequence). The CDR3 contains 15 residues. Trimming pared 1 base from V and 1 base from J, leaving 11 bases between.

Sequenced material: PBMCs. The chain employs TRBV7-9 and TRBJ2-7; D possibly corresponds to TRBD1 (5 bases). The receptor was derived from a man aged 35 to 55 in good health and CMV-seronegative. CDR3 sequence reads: CASSLGGRASYEQYF. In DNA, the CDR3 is TGTGCCAGCAGCTTAGGGGGCAGGGCATCCTACGAGCAGTACTTC.